Sequencing of this T cell receptor beta chain was carried out in a study of monozygotic twins with inflammatory bowel disease (dated by TCRdb to between 2018 and 2021). Concerning the study at large: The full study comprised 30 or so monozygotic twin pairs: nine German pairs (four IBD-concordant, five IBD-discordant) and 19 IBD-discordant Danish pairs. The search for disease-associated traits relied mainly on comparing, within discordant pairs, IBD patients with their genetically identical healthy co-twins. Each individual had, on average, about 151 000 unique TCRalpha sequences and 181 000 unique TCRbeta sequences available for analysis. The paper's findings and limits, for the study overall: Distinction between different T cell subtypes could not be achieved in the analysis. A decrease in TCRbeta repertoire diversity, as measured by inverse Simpson index, was observed in IBD patients compared with their healthy co-twins. Differing immunosuppressive treatments among patients may have added background noise and inter-individual variability to the repertoires. Compared with healthy twins, IBD patients shared fewer clonotypes with other individuals, and the difference was most pronounced in patients with signs of disease activity. Repertoire similarity did not differ between concordant and discordant twins, which could be due to limited statistical power. The results gave no support for a single strong signal or clonotype linked to IBD.

In regard to this clonotype: What antigen it recognizes has not been identified.

From each donor, an approximately 2.3 ml peripheral blood sample was collected into PAXgene tubes and kept at -80 degrees C. Without T cell sorting, total RNA was isolated from whole blood using the PAXgene blood miRNA kit on an automated QIAcube. Peripheral blood from monozygotic twin pairs, either concordant or discordant for inflammatory bowel disease, underwent deep TCRalpha and TCRbeta repertoire profiling that used unique molecular barcoding. Smoking habits were recorded for all twin pairs, and each individual was classified as a current, former or never smoker. Preparation of the library involved 5' RACE. Each TCR library was prepared from around 3.5 ug of total RNA. For each sample, cDNA synthesis with SMARTScribe reverse transcriptase was split into eight separate reactions. During cDNA synthesis, unique molecular identifiers containing a 6-nucleotide sample barcode were introduced by template switching. TCRalpha and TCRbeta cDNA was amplified by two nested PCRs of around 16 and 10 cycles, with bead purification after each PCR. Before amplification, the cDNA was treated with uracil DNA-glycosylase and purified using the QIAquick PCR purification kit. The second PCR added Illumina TruSeq-compatible adapters along with sample-specific barcodes. Library quality and concentration were checked on TapeStation and Qubit, and libraries were pooled at 4.5 to 5.5 ng each. Pooled libraries were sequenced on an Illumina HiSeq2500 single-index Rapid Run with 2 x 100 bp reads and custom sequencing primers. On the authors' methods: MiGEC version 1.2.6 was used for UMI-based consensus assembly, which corrected PCR and sequencing errors. MiXCR version 2.1.1 was used to carry out V(D)J alignment, clonotype assembly and CDR3 extraction. To normalise gene usage, clonotype sharing and MAIT/NKT TCR abundance, the analysis used the top 1000, 10 000 and 20 000 clonotypes per sample. Diversity was computed as the inverse Simpson index with the vegan R package after downsampling to 27 000 UMIs. Paired Mann-Whitney U tests were applied to discordant twin pairs, with Benjamini-Hochberg correction for multiple testing. TCRdb reprocessed the reads and lists each CDR3 protein sequence as a single entry, with no DNA. TCRdb, not the authors, supplied the V and J calls. This sample's table carries tens of thousands of distinct CDR3 sequences. Less than 7.5% of the sample is held by the ten biggest clonotypes.

Via the germline V gene (reference sequence), CDR1 is SEHNR and CDR2 FQNEAQ. The CDR3 runs 13 amino acids, cysteine and phenylalanine included. The DNA is not on file. The sequence was obtained from a human donor with ulcerative colitis or Crohn's disease, or a healthy co-twin of an affected twin (not recorded which). The chain couples TRBV7-9 to TRBJ2-5; TCRdb indicates TRBD2, and absent DNA this call remains unverified. The sample consisted of blood. CDR3 loop: CASTLSPSETQYF.